Listed below are T cell receptor beta chains from one sample, sequenced in a study of blood T cell repertoires in COVID-19. TCRdb keeps only in-frame clones here, not all; method: immunoSEQ multiplex PCR. The repertoire holds under 300,000 clones, with 80% to 90% as singletons. Sequencing was carried out using peripheral blood. Receptor source: a man older than 75 with acute or convalescent COVID-19. The CDR3 runs from the conserved cysteine through the conserved F or W. Fields, in order: V gene, J gene, D gene, CDR3 protein. D genes are given only for firm matches.

>TRBV28|TRBJ2-7|.
CASSPGERSFEQYF
>TRBV2|TRBJ1-2|.
CASSDGSYGYTF
>TRBV29-1|TRBJ2-3|TRBD2
CSANGAGGPIDTQYF
>TRBV4-1|TRBJ2-7|.
CASSLSRYGSGYEQYF
>TRBV5-5|TRBJ2-5|.
CASSVAEETQYF
>TRBV5-5|TRBJ2-1|TRBD2
CASSPGTSLYNEQFF
>TRBV28|TRBJ1-2|TRBD1
CASSLWTGWGYGYTF
>TRBV7-3|TRBJ2-4|.
CASSSASGSGKNIQYF
>TRBV5-1|TRBJ2-3|TRBD1
CASSLYRGRPDTQYF
>TRBV12-5|TRBJ2-5|.
CASGRTDQETQYF
>TRBV27|TRBJ2-7|.
CASSLGLGSYEQYF
>TRBV4-2|TRBJ2-1|.
CASSQGVGGSYNEQFF
>TRBV18|TRBJ2-1|TRBD2
CASSPITSGAYNEQFF
>TRBV2|TRBJ2-1|.
CASSAQGTYNEQFF
>TRBV28|TRBJ1-6|TRBD1
CASTNRGAYNSPLHF
>TRBV28|TRBJ1-2|TRBD1
CASSLEGAWMAIHGYTF
>TRBV9|TRBJ1-2|.
CASSVGSGGDYGYTF
>TRBV3-1/TRBV3-2|TRBJ2-7|TRBD2
CASSQPLTSPPGEQYF
>TRBV27|TRBJ2-6|.
CASSFTGSGANVLTF
>TRBV18|TRBJ2-1|TRBD2
CASSPPGLAYYNEQFF